This T cell receptor beta chain emerged from a study of response to subunit inactivated influenza vaccine (dated by TCRdb to the late 2010s). Concerning the study at large: To follow how T cells responded to a trivalent subunit inactivated influenza vaccine, the researchers relied on deep quantitative profiling of the T cell receptor repertoire. Overall study outcomes, separate from this receptor: The authors suggested that each seasonal influenza vaccination may recruit only a limited number of new T cells.

This clonotype was seen a handful of times. Its antigen is unknown. The sample holds no much larger clone one base away, and base qualities are not on file. The protocol used for the library was RT-PCR. Instrument used: Illumina HiSeq 2500. TCRdb reprocessing: public reads trimmed at Q25 with fastp, clones called with MiXCR, in-frame beta chains kept. Each entry merges the rows of one CDR3 protein and shows their most common DNA and genes. Present in this sample are a few hundred thousand distinct CDR3 sequences, about 10% of which were seen just once. In total, the top ten clones hold 8% to 13% of the sample. Between the V and J ends, shortened by 0 bases and 3 bases respectively, the junction contains 13 bases. Measured from the cysteine to the phenylalanine, the CDR3 is 15 residues long. Just CDR3 DNA is preserved here, 45 bases in frame from base 1. CDR1 and CDR2 were assigned from the germline V gene as SGDLS and YYNGEE.

In addition, the sample was reused for a study of T cells expressing NK-cell markers. The second study reports: TCR beta cDNA libraries were made by 5'RACE template switching that added a universal primer site and unique molecular identifiers. Under ten donors provided sorted CD3+CD56+NKG2C+, CD3+CD56+NKG2C- and CD3+CD56-NKG2C+ T-cell subsets, whose TCR beta-chain repertoires were profiled. Among the eight sequenced donors, seven were HCMV-seropositive and one was HCMV-seronegative. To restrict sorting to alphabetaTCR-expressing T cells, an anti-gammadeltaTCR antibody was added in several experiments. In roughly 6 donors, the dominant CD3+CD56+NKG2C+ clonotypes ranked among the top 10 CD8+ clonotypes, making up about 1.0-8% of CD8+ T cells. Those dominant clonotypes were again the most abundant among CD3+CD56-NKG2C+ cells in a few donors, at 28.3-60.1%. Whether the expanded NKG2C-expressing T cell clones were specific for HCMV antigens was left unclear. Randomly selected healthy volunteers, three men and five women, were used as the eight sequenced donors. A commercial ELISA kit detecting HCMV-specific IgG in serum was used to determine HCMV serostatus. Peripheral blood mononuclear cells were isolated from blood by Ficoll density gradient centrifugation. For over five donors, unsorted PBMC were also used to sequence bulk peripheral blood T-cell repertoires. Synthesis of cDNA was primed from the TCR beta constant segment and was followed by two consecutive PCR amplification steps. Sequencing of the libraries produced 2 x 150 bp reads on Illumina HiSeq 2000/2500, MiSeq or NextSeq. MIGEC was used to demultiplex reads and group reads by UMI, and MiTCR was used to assemble and quantify clonotypes. To exclude erroneous sequences, only TCR cDNA sequences supported by at least two reads were retained. The tcR package was used for downstream repertoire analysis, and clonotypes were matched across fractions by CDR3 nucleotide sequence plus V segment. Antigen specificity was annotated against VDJdb with VDJmatch, allowing one amino acid substitution in CDR3.

The chain is made from TRBV9 and TRBJ2-7; no D segment can be confidently identified. The TCR was taken from a man aged 45-65 years who received an inactivated influenza vaccine. Donor details come from another sample of the same person, matched by shared clones. Specimen: PBMCs from blood, collected on the day of vaccination. The base sequence is TGTGCCAGCAGCGTAGGTAACACTGGGGACTACGAGCAGTACTTC. It translates to CASSVGNTGDYEQYF.